The 25 T cell receptor beta chains presented below share a single source sample, sequenced in a study of OX40 agonist ivuxolimab in advanced cancers. Libraries were constructed by the immunoSEQ multiplex PCR assay. In its TCRdb copy, this immuneACCESS table keeps in-frame sequences only and misses some clones. Where compared with another copy, unresolved V genes explain less than half of these, and the others have no known cause. In this sample the table shows more than 50,000 clones, more than 65% of which occur a single time. The leading ten clones occupy 2.4% of the sample. The source was CD4+ or CD8+ T cells sorted from blood, collected in a trial of the OX40 agonist ivuxolimab. The receptors here all came from an adult with an advanced solid tumor such as melanoma, head and neck, liver or kidney cancer.

The chain employs TRBV7-2 and TRBJ2-4; D may correspond to TRBD1 or TRBD2 (6 bases each). This CDR3 comprises 17 residues. The germline V gene encodes CDR1 SGHTA and CDR2 FQGNSA. Trimming removed 5 bases from V and 3 bases from J, with 20 bases in between. CDR3 amino acids: CASSPTLRGQGKNIQYF. DNA of the CDR3: TGTGCCAGCAGCCCGACTCTCCGGGGGCAAGGCAAAAACATTCAGTACTTC.

This chain connects TRBV4-2 to TRBJ1-2; D call uncertain. Trimming removed 0 bases at V and 2 bases at J, with 13 bases between. Germline V gene lookup returns CDR1 LGHNA and CDR2 YNFKEQ. The length of the CDR3 is 16 residues. The chain's CDR3 is CASSQESGRQNYGYTF. CDR3 coding DNA: TGTGCCAGCAGCCAAGAAAGTGGTAGACAAAACTATGGCTACACCTTC.

This rearrangement joins TRBV28 to TRBJ1-3; D ambiguous. Deletions cut 5 bases from V and 4 bases from J, with 3 bases between. The germline CDR1 and CDR2 sequences are MDHEN and SYDVKM. This CDR3 contains 11 residues. CDR3 amino acids: CASSPGNTIYF. CDR3 nucleotides: TGTGCCAGCAGTCCAGGAAACACCATATATTTT.

The chain uses TRBV19 and TRBJ2-4; 8 positions match TRBD1. Germline lookup yields CDR1 LNHDA and CDR2 SQIVND (reference sequence). Trimming at V came to 3 bases and at J to 6 bases, leaving 4 bases not matched to a gene. The CDR3 length is 14 residues. The CDR3 here is CASSIQGAGNIQYF. The DNA of the CDR3 is TGTGCCAGTAGTATTCAGGGGGCGGGAAACATTCAGTACTTC.

The sample holds one count of this clone. The V and J genes are TRBV18 and TRBJ2-5; 7 nucleotides line up with TRBD2. There are 14 residues in the CDR3. Germline V CDR1 and CDR2: KGHSH, LQKENI. V was clipped by 7 bases and J by 5 bases; unmatched bases: 10. The CDR3 bases are TGTGCCAGCTTGGAGACCGGAGCGGGGGAGACCCAGTACTTC. This codes for CASLETGAGETQYF. Based on the CDR3 plus reference TRBV18 and TRBJ2-5, the full variable domain is NAGVMQNPRHLVRRRGQEARLRCSPMKGHSHVYWYRQLPEEGLKFMVYLQKENIIDESGMPKERFSAEFPKEGPSILRIQQVVRGDSAAYFCASLETGAGETQYFGPGTRLLVL.

This clone was seen only a few times. V gene TRBV2 combines with J gene TRBJ1-3; 7 bases agree with TRBD1. CDR1 is SNHLY and CDR2 is FYNNEI in the germline V gene. CDR3 length: 14 amino acids. The ends lost 4 bases at V and 4 bases at J; junction bases unmatched: 4. CDR3 nucleotide sequence: TGTGCCAGCAGTGGGGGGGGACAGGGAAACACCATATATTTT. This codes for CASSGGGQGNTIYF.

The rearrangement links TRBV7-2 to TRBJ2-7, with D perhaps matching TRBD1 (5 bases). This CDR3 spans 16 amino acids. V lost 2 bases and J 2 bases, leaving 16 bases between the germline ends. Germline CDR1 and CDR2: SGHTA and FQGNSA. The CDR3 region is CASSLSGGQGTYEQYF. Here the CDR3 DNA reads TGTGCCAGCAGCTTAAGTGGCGGACAAGGAACCTACGAGCAGTACTTC.

The V and J genes are TRBV4-1 and TRBJ1-3; D may be TRBD1 (6 bases). The CDR3 is made up of 15 amino acids. The germline gives CDR1 MGHRA, CDR2 YSYEKL. V was pared by 0 bases and J by 2 bases, with 8 bases between. CDR3 amino acids: CASSQDTGTGNTIYF. DNA of the CDR3: TGCGCCAGCAGCCAAGATACAGGGACTGGAAACACCATATATTTT.

This clone is a singleton in its sample. The chain couples TRBV11-2 to TRBJ2-2; 7 bases fit TRBD1. This CDR3 comprises 16 residues. V gave up 3 bases and J gave up 4 bases; unmatched junction bases: 8. In germline, CDR1 is SGHAT, CDR2 FQNNGV. This chain's CDR3 is CASSFRGTFGTGELFF. Here the CDR3 DNA reads TGTGCCAGCAGCTTCAGGGGGACGTTTGGCACCGGGGAGCTGTTTTTT.

In this sample, this clone turned up once. This sequence joins TRBV29-1 and TRBJ1-2; D possibly corresponds to TRBD1 (6 bases). The germline V gene has CDR1 SQVTM and CDR2 ANQGSEA. V dropped 4 bases and J dropped 1 base, with 13 bases sitting between them. The CDR3 spans 14 residues. The CDR3 nucleotides read TGCAGCGTTGGGAACAGGGCTATTAACTATGGCTACACCTTC. Residues: CSVGNRAINYGYTF.

This sequence joins TRBV11-3 and TRBJ2-7, with D unresolved. The V end was cut by 4 bases, the J end by 2 bases, with 6 bases between. Germline V gene data show CDR1 as SGHNT and CDR2 as YENEEA. This CDR3 is built from 12 residues. The CDR3 nucleotides read TGTGCCAGCAGCTCGGATGCCTACGAGCAGTACTTC. It yields the protein CASSSDAYEQYF.

This clone was picked up one time. This CDR3 is CASSSRETSGATDTQYF. CDR3 in DNA: TGTGCCAGCAGCTCACGGGAGACTAGCGGGGCAACAGATACGCAGTATTTT. The gene calls are TRBV7-8 and TRBJ2-3; 11 bases align to TRBD2. V was clipped by 4 bases and J by 3 bases; unmatched bases: 9. The CDR3 has 17 residues. The germline gives CDR1 SGHVS, CDR2 FQNEAQ.

This chain uses TRBV19 with TRBJ2-7, with D tentatively TRBD1 or TRBD2 (5 bases each). The CDR3 is 13 residues long. V was pared by 3 bases and J by 2 bases, with 8 bases between. Germline CDR1 and CDR2: LNHDA and SQIVND (reference sequence). In nucleotides, the CDR3 is TGTGCCAGTAGTATTGGGGGTGCCTACGAGCAGTACTTC. This translates into CASSIGGAYEQYF. Full variable domain (rest looked up from reference TRBV19 and TRBJ2-7): DGGITQSPKYLFRKEGQNVTLSCEQNLNHDAMYWYRQDPGQGLRLIYYSQIVNDFQKGDIAEGYSVSREKKESFPLTVTSAQKNPTAFYLCASSIGGAYEQYFGPGTRLTVT.

This chain connects TRBV2 to TRBJ2-7; D is unclear. V gave up 3 bases and J gave up 5 bases, with 11 bases separating them. The CDR3 sequence is 13 residues long. Per the germline V gene, CDR1 is SNHLY and CDR2 is FYNNEI. DNA for the CDR3: TGTGCCAGCAGTGACGGGCCCTGGGACGAGCAGTACTTC. Translation gives CASSDGPWDEQYF.

The rearrangement uses TRBV4-1 and TRBJ2-4; 8 positions agree with TRBD1. The CDR3 is 17 residues long. With 4 bases clipped from V and 7 bases from J, the junction kept 15 bases outside the gene matches. Germline V lookup: CDR1 MGHRA, CDR2 YSYEKL. The CDR3 DNA follows: TGCGCCAGCAGCCGATCGACAGGGGATCTCGGGTTGAACATTCAGTACTTC. It encodes CASSRSTGDLGLNIQYF.

J is TRBJ1-4 and V is TRBV13; D possibly corresponds to TRBD1 (5 bases). From germline, CDR1 is PRHDT and CDR2 FYEKMQ (reference sequence). The CDR3 has 17 residues. Deletions cut 2 bases from V and 1 base from J, with 14 bases between. The CDR3: CASSLQGSAETNEKLFF. The CDR3 DNA reads TGTGCCAGCAGCTTACAGGGCTCGGCAGAAACTAATGAAAAACTGTTTTTT.

The gene calls are TRBV7-3 and TRBJ2-5; tentatively, D is TRBD2 (6 bases). Germline-derived CDR1 and CDR2 are SGHTA and FQGTGA. The CDR3 sequence is 16 residues long. Trimming left V 2 bases short and J 1 base short, with 14 bases between. CDR3 protein: CASSLGVGGRQETQYF. The CDR3 DNA follows: TGTGCCAGCAGCTTAGGGGTCGGGGGTCGCCAAGAGACCCAGTACTTC. Drawing the rest from reference TRBV7-3 and TRBJ2-5, the complete variable domain is GAGVSQTPSNKVTEKGKYVELRCDPISGHTALYWYRQSLGQGPEFLIYFQGTGAADDSGLPNDRFFAVRPEGSVSTLKIQRTERGDSAVYLCASSLGVGGRQETQYFGPGTRLLVL.

The J gene is TRBJ1-1, the V gene TRBV2; 10 bases align to TRBD1. Unmatched junction bases numbered 12, after V lost 6 bases and J lost 5 bases. Germline V gene data show CDR1 as SNHLY and CDR2 as FYNNEI. The CDR3 loop spans 16 amino acids. The CDR3 nucleotides read TGTGCCAGCAGCATCGAAGGGACAGGGGCTAAGACTGAAGCTTTCTTT. This sequence encodes CASSIEGTGAKTEAFF.

The chain couples TRBV7-9 to TRBJ2-7; 9 positions match TRBD1. The length of the CDR3 is 14 residues. Germline trimming cut 6 bases from V and 4 bases from J; bases unmatched to any gene: 7. CDR1 is SEHNR and CDR2 is FQNEAQ in the germline V gene (reference sequence). The CDR3: CASRPGQGSYEQYF. The CDR3 bases are TGTGCCAGCAGACCTGGACAGGGGTCGTACGAGCAGTACTTC. Full variable domain (rest looked up from reference TRBV7-9 and TRBJ2-7): DTGVSQNPRHKITKRGQNVTFRCDPISEHNRLYWYRQTLGQGPEFLTYFQNEAQLEKSRLLSDRFSAERPKGSFSTLEIQRTEQGDSAMYLCASRPGQGSYEQYFGPGTRLTVT.

This clone was observed once. The chain joins TRBV18 to TRBJ2-5; 7 bases line up with TRBD2. The end of the DNA aligns better with TRBJ2-7, so the J call may be wrong. The CDR3 has 15 residues. Germline CDR1 KGHSH, CDR2 LQKENI. CDR3 sequence (DNA): TGTGCCAGCTCACCAGGGAGCGGGGAGTCCTACGAGCAGTACTTC. Translating gives CASSPGSGESYEQYF.

The genes are TRBV2 and TRBJ1-2; unclear D gene. The CDR3 is made up of 13 amino acids. V lost 5 bases and J lost 4, with 11 bases in between. Looked up from germline, CDR1 is SNHLY and CDR2 is FYNNEI. As DNA, the CDR3 is TGTGCCAGCAGTTCTGGACTGAGCTATGGCTACACCTTC. Translated, it gives CASSSGLSYGYTF.

This CDR3 reads CSVDFGGGGEKLFF. DNA for the CDR3: TGCAGCGTTGATTTTGGGGGAGGCGGTGAAAAACTGTTTTTT. The chain links TRBV29-1 to TRBJ1-4, with D possibly being TRBD1 (5 bases). Per the germline V gene, CDR1 is SQVTM and CDR2 is ANQGSEA. The CDR3 is made up of 14 amino acids. V lost 3 bases and J lost 7, with 15 bases in between.

The table lists this clone with a few counts. The chain uses TRBV7-3 and TRBJ1-1, with D unclear. The CDR3 has 13 residues. Trimming stripped 1 base from V and 1 base from J, with 4 bases between. CDR1 and CDR2 (germline): SGHTA, FQGTGA. CDR3 nucleotide sequence: TGTGCCAGCAGCTTAAGCCAGAACACTGAAGCTTTCTTT. Protein: CASSLSQNTEAFF.

The chain links TRBV2 to TRBJ1-1, with D possibly TRBD1 on 6 matching bases. Germline loops: CDR1 SNHLY, CDR2 FYNNEI. This CDR3 is 14 amino acids long. With 4 bases removed from V and 6 bases from J, the gap between germline ends came to 15 bases. CDR3 amino acids: CASSVTGKLSEAFF. The CDR3 region has the DNA TGTGCCAGCAGTGTTACAGGGAAGCTCTCTGAAGCTTTCTTT.

The V and J genes are TRBV19 and TRBJ1-2; 7 positions agree with TRBD1. This CDR3 contains 16 residues. Per the germline V gene, CDR1 is LNHDA and CDR2 is SQIVND (reference sequence). Germline trimming cut 0 bases from V and 3 bases from J; bases unmatched to any gene: 7. CDR3 loop: CASSIERDRPYYGYTF. The CDR3 DNA sequence: TGTGCCAGTAGTATAGAGAGGGACAGACCGTACTATGGCTACACCTTC. The whole variable domain, filled in from reference TRBV19 and TRBJ1-2, reads DGGITQSPKYLFRKEGQNVTLSCEQNLNHDAMYWYRQDPGQGLRLIYYSQIVNDFQKGDIAEGYSVSREKKESFPLTVTSAQKNPTAFYLCASSIERDRPYYGYTFGSGTRLTVV.